The 18 T cell receptor beta chains below come from one sample, sequenced in a study of cytotoxic CD8 clonotypes in ibrutinib-treated CLL. The data were produced by immunoSEQ multiplex PCR, yet TCRdb's version contains in-frame clones alone and is incomplete. Found here are 130,000 or so clones, about 85% of them singletons; the top ten hold roughly 3.1%. Sequenced here: PBMCs, sampled after 24 months of ibrutinib treatment. These receptors all stem from a human donor with chronic lymphocytic leukemia.

The chain recombines TRBV6-5 with TRBJ1-6; TRBD1 might be the D (5 bases). Per germline, CDR1 MNHEY and CDR2 SVGAGI. This CDR3 contains 15 residues. V lost 6 bases to trimming and J lost 2 bases, with 11 bases between them. CDR3 DNA sequence: TGTGCCAGCAGGCAAGACAGAACCTATAATTCACCCCTCCACTTT. Residues: CASRQDRTYNSPLHF.

The chain uses TRBV5-1 and TRBJ2-1; 11 bases map to TRBD2. Germline V gene data show CDR1 as SGHRS and CDR2 as YFSETQ. The CDR3 is 15 amino acids. Germline trimming cut 0 bases from V and 7 bases from J; bases unmatched to any gene: 3. The CDR3 DNA sequence: TGCGCCAGCAGCTTGGTACTAGCGGGGGTTAATGAGCAGTTCTTC. Protein sequence: CASSLVLAGVNEQFF.

The gene calls are TRBV19 and TRBJ1-1; D is ambiguous. V lost 7 bases and J 0 bases, leaving 9 bases between the germline ends. This CDR3 region has 13 residues. Per germline, CDR1 LNHDA and CDR2 SQIVND (reference sequence). In DNA form, the CDR3 reads TGTGCCAGTAAGGTGTCAATGAACACTGAAGCTTTCTTT. Amino acids: CASKVSMNTEAFF.

V gene TRBV6-1 combines with J gene TRBJ1-6; D ambiguous. Germline V lookup: CDR1 MNHNS, CDR2 SASEGT. The V and J ends lost 3 bases and 2 bases respectively, with 2 bases between them. The CDR3 has 13 residues. In DNA form, the CDR3 reads TGTGCCAGCAGTGAGACCTATAATTCACCCCTCCACTTT. Translated, it gives CASSETYNSPLHF.

The J gene is TRBJ2-2, the V gene TRBV6-6; no clear D gene. The V gene's germline CDR1 is MNHNY and CDR2 SVGAGI (reference sequence). There are 12 residues in the CDR3. The V end lost 0 bases, the J end lost 7 bases, and 3 bases lay between the germline ends. The CDR3 bases are TGTGCCAGCAGTTACTCGGTCGGGGAGCTGTTTTTT. The encoded protein is CASSYSVGELFF.

This clone was seen a few times. The chain employs TRBV7-2 and TRBJ1-6, with 9 bases aligning to TRBD1. The V gene end was trimmed by 4 bases and the J gene end by 7 bases; junction bases not matched to a gene: 5. Germline CDR1 SGHTA, CDR2 FQGNSA. The CDR3 consists of 15 residues. CDR3 amino acids: CASSSGTGYNSPLHF. CDR3 DNA sequence: TGTGCCAGCAGCTCGGGGACAGGGTACAATTCACCCCTCCACTTT.

The chain recombines TRBV5-5 with TRBJ2-7; TRBD2 agrees at 10 bases. The junction had 5 bases not matched to a gene; V was cut back by 4 bases and J by 4 bases. Germline lookup yields CDR1 SGHKS and CDR2 YYEKEE (reference sequence). This CDR3 spans 14 amino acids. The CDR3 is CASSVGLASYEQYF. In DNA form, the CDR3 reads TGTGCCAGCAGCGTGGGACTAGCGTCTTACGAGCAGTACTTC.

This rearrangement joins TRBV5-1 to TRBJ1-3; D is unclear. V lost 0 bases to trimming and J lost 0 bases, with 7 bases between them. The CDR3 has 15 residues. Germline CDR1 reads SGHRS; CDR2 reads YFSETQ. In nucleotides, the CDR3 is TGCGCCAGCAGCTTGGCGTTGGGCTCTGGAAACACCATATATTTT. Protein: CASSLALGSGNTIYF. Looking up the rest from reference TRBV5-1 and TRBJ1-3 gives the full variable domain: KAGVTQTPRYLIKTRGQQVTLSCSPISGHRSVSWYQQTPGQGLQFLFEYFSETQRNKGNFPGRFSGRQFSNSRSEMNVSTLELGDSALYLCASSLALGSGNTIYFGEGSWLTVV.

V is TRBV6-1 and J is TRBJ1-2; 7 bases map to TRBD1. The J segment lost 7 bases and the V segment lost 8 bases, leaving 4 bases of the junction unmatched. CDR3 size: 11 residues. Germline V gene lookup returns CDR1 MNHNS and CDR2 SASEGT. The CDR3 DNA reads as TGTGCCAGCCGACAGGGAGGTGGCTACACCTTC. Encoded protein: CASRQGGGYTF.

This CDR3 is CASSFLGTGELFF. Written as DNA, the CDR3 is TGTGCCAGCAGCTTTCTGGGCACCGGGGAGCTGTTTTTT. J is TRBJ2-2 and V is TRBV7-9; D is unresolved. The CDR3 loop spans 13 amino acids. Looked up from germline, CDR1 is SEHNR and CDR2 is FQNEAQ (reference sequence). Trimming shortened V by 3 bases and J by 4 bases, and 6 bases separated the two germline ends.

The sample holds one count of this clone. The chain links TRBV7-8 to TRBJ2-1; D is undetermined. V was trimmed by 4 bases and J by 8 bases, leaving 9 bases between them. Germline loops: CDR1 SGHVS, CDR2 FQNEAQ. This CDR3 is built from 12 residues. CDR3 loop: CASSSRSDEQFF. The CDR3, as DNA: TGTGCCAGCAGCTCCCGAAGCGATGAGCAGTTCTTC.

J is TRBJ2-7 and V is TRBV7-2; D unclear. V gave up 4 bases and J gave up 4 bases, with 11 bases separating them. The length of the CDR3 is 13 residues. Germline values: CDR1 SGHTA, CDR2 FQGNSA. The CDR3 nucleotides read TGTGCCAGCAGCTACGCCGTCCATTACGAGCAGTACTTC. Its translation: CASSYAVHYEQYF.

V usage is TRBV30 and J usage is TRBJ1-5; possible D gene TRBD1, 5 bases. Looked up from germline, CDR1 is GTSNPN and CDR2 is SVGIG (reference sequence). The CDR3 loop spans 14 amino acids. The ends were cut back, 3 bases at V and 3 bases at J, with 12 bases in the middle. CDR3: CAWRDNQLNQPQHF. In DNA form, the CDR3 reads TGTGCCTGGAGGGACAACCAACTCAATCAGCCCCAGCATTTT. Combining the CDR3 with reference TRBV30 and TRBJ1-5 gives the whole variable domain SQTIHQWPATLVQPVGSPLSLECTVEGTSNPNLYWYRQAAGRGLQLLFYSVGIGQISSEVPQNLSASRPQDRQFILSSKKLLLSDSGFYLCAWRDNQLNQPQHFGDGTRLSIL.

The chain uses TRBV11-2 and TRBJ1-5; D is uncertain. Deletions cut 5 bases from V and 1 base from J, with 6 bases between. This CDR3 has 13 amino acids. Germline CDR1 and CDR2: SGHAT and FQNNGV. CDR3 sequence reads: CASSAESNQPQHF. In DNA form, the CDR3 reads TGTGCCAGCAGCGCCGAAAGCAATCAGCCCCAGCATTTT.

The chain links TRBV30 to TRBJ1-1; D is perhaps TRBD1 (6 bases). The CDR3 length is 15 residues. V lost 5 bases and J 4 bases, leaving 20 bases between the germline ends. Germline CDR1 is GTSNPN and CDR2 is SVGIG (reference sequence). The CDR3 spells CAWHRDKERGTEAFF. The CDR3 DNA reads as TGTGCCTGGCACCGGGACAAAGAAAGGGGCACTGAAGCTTTCTTT.

V is TRBV2 and J is TRBJ2-7; 8 bases fit TRBD2. This CDR3 is built from 15 residues. The germline CDR1 and CDR2 sequences are SNHLY and FYNNEI. V shed 1 base, J shed 3 bases, and the junction held 5 bases outside the gene matches. The CDR3 protein is CASSEGPGGLYEQYF. The CDR3 DNA is TGTGCCAGCAGTGAAGGACCGGGGGGGCTCTACGAGCAGTACTTC.

This chain uses TRBV18 with TRBJ2-7; weak D call: TRBD2 (6 bases). With 0 bases removed from V and 3 bases from J, the gap between germline ends came to 12 bases. The CDR3 extends over 15 amino acids. Germline CDR1 is KGHSH and CDR2 is LQKENI. The CDR3 sequence is CASSPPMRGNYEQYF. The DNA of the CDR3 is TGTGCCAGCTCACCACCCATGCGGGGAAACTACGAGCAGTACTTC.

The rearrangement uses TRBV11-3 and TRBJ1-1; tentative D call: TRBD1 (6 bases). This CDR3 region has 16 residues. The germline V gene has CDR1 SGHNT and CDR2 YENEEA. Trimming left V 0 bases short and J 6 bases short, with 17 bases between. CDR3 nucleotides: TGTGCCAGCAGCTTAGATTCCGGACAGCCCCACGCTGAAGCTTTCTTT. Amino acids: CASSLDSGQPHAEAFF.